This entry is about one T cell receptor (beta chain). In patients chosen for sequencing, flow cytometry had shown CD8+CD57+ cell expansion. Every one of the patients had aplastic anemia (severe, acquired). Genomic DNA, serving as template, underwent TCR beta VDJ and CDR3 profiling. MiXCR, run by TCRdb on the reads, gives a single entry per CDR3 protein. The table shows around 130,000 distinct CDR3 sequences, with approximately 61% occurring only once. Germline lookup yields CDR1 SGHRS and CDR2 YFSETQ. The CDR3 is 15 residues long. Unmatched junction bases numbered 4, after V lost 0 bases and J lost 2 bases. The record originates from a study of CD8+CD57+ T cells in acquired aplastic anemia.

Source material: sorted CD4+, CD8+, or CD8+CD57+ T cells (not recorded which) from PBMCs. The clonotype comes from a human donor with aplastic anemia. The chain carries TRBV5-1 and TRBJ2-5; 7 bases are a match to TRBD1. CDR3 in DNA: TGCGCCAGCAGCTTGGGACAGGGTGGGCAAGAGACCCAGTACTTC. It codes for CASSLGQGGQETQYF.